This TCR beta chain was recorded in a study of T cells in Graves' hyperthyroidism and ophthalmopathy (dated by TCRdb to between 2018 and 2020). Describing the broader study: Peripheral blood was collected at initial diagnosis, before any treatment. The 95 to 100 discovery patients were randomly divided into training and test sets at a 7:3 ratio. Prospective prediction of ophthalmopathy was tested in an independent validation cohort consisting of some 20 hyperthyroidism patients and approximately 16 patients who later progressed to ophthalmopathy. Following sampling, methimazole starting at 30 mg daily was given to hyperthyroidism patients, and high-dose intravenous methylprednisolone was given to ophthalmopathy patients. TCR Vbeta CDR3 sequencing of 120 to 150 peripheral blood samples (about 45 ophthalmopathy, about 80 hyperthyroidism and roughly 17 progressor patients) is reported in the paper. In about 6 Graves' hyperthyroidism patients, the study also compared T-cell repertoires from thyroid tissue with T-cell repertoires from blood. TCR V-J signatures able to tell the groups apart were searched for in a discovery cohort of 90 to 100 patients, of whom roughly 42 had Graves' ophthalmopathy and 57 had stable Graves' hyperthyroidism.

Points on this clonotype: It has no known antigen specificity. Base qualities are not at hand, and no much larger clone is one base apart.

What the research found in general, with its limitations: In validation, progression to ophthalmopathy was predicted by the model with nearly 71% sensitivity and 72% to 85% specificity, a median of about 6.8 months before onset. Sample size was not statistically predetermined, and investigators were not blinded to group allocation. Most expanded thyroid clonotypes (frequency above 0.001) were also detected in blood, a finding suggesting that blood repertoires may reflect thyroid immune responses. In cross-validation, a model built on a 13 V-J signature told ophthalmopathy apart from stable hyperthyroidism with approximately 90% sensitivity and roughly 83% specificity, and in testing the same model reached 80%/75%.

The CDR3 covers 16 residues, taking in both the cysteine and the phenylalanine. Only the CDR3 DNA stays, 48 bases, in frame from base 1. The germline ends are 14 bases apart after V is trimmed by 3 bases and J by 0 bases. Per the germline V gene (reference sequence), DFQATT is the CDR1 and SNEGSKA is the CDR2. The TCR beta CDR3 regions were amplified from RNA transcripts. The TCR CDR3 was subjected to a first round of RT-PCR using the HTBI primer set and the Qiagen OneStep RT-PCR kit. The libraries were constructed in a second round of multiplex PCR and then size-selected and purified. The libraries were sequenced on an Illumina HiSeq2000 using paired-end 100 bp reads. In the original analysis: Raw data were processed with SOAPnuke, discarding reads with adapters, uncalled bases, mean Phred below 15, or no exact constant-primer or identifier match. High-quality paired reads were merged with COPE v1.2.5, and unique nucleotide sequences were defined as clonotypes. MiTCR v1.1 was used to align clonotypes to the IMGT TRBV, TRBD and TRBJ reference segments. The analysis was restricted to V-J combinations with a frequency above 0.0001, which together covered about 99% of the repertoires. A TCS score was defined as the ratio of F50 (clonal expansion) to E x V (chaos), with BLOSUM62-based TCRdist applied between CDR3 peptides within each V-J. Welch's t-statistics and random forest reduced some 510 V-J features to fewer than 15, which were used in a naive Bayes classifier (R e1071). TCRdb redid the processing of the public reads, applying fastp at Q25 and MiXCR, and retained in-frame beta chains. All rows with the same CDR3 protein become a single entry with the most common DNA and genes. The V and J calls were not made by the authors but by TCRdb's processing. The sample yields more than 450,000 distinct CDR3 sequences; approximately 20% were counted once. The top ten hold approximately 50% of the sample.

Ophthalmopathy patients had moderately to severely active disease, with a Clinical Activity Score of 3 or more, a NOSPECS grade of 4 or more, and a disease duration of less than 3 months. Exclusion was applied to patients with uncontrolled infections, other autoimmune diseases, pregnancy or lactation. Clinical symptoms, serum thyroxine and TRAb, thyroid ultrasound, and orbital computed tomography formed the basis for the diagnoses. PBMCs were separated from roughly 9.3 ml of fresh peripheral blood using Ficoll-Paque density gradient centrifugation. Trizol reagent was used to extract total RNA, and RNA quality was then checked on an Agilent 2100 Bioanalyzer.

The sequence was obtained from a man in his forties with Graves' ophthalmopathy. The chain is assembled from TRBV20-1 and TRBJ2-2; the D gene is perhaps TRBD2, from 6 matching bases. The sequenced sample consisted of blood. The sequenced DNA is TGCAGTGCTAGTGGGCCCACGGGGGCGAACACCGGGGAGCTGTTTTTT. It encodes CSASGPTGANTGELFF.